The T cell receptor (beta chain) under discussion was sequenced for a study of vaccination and CD4 T cells after COVID-19. With regard to this clonotype: The antigen is unknown.

Treatment in this sample: approximately 9-day PBMC culture with coronavirus spike peptide pools or control peptides (ViraFEST assay). Cultured CD4+ T-cell DNA underwent Oncomine TCR Beta short-read sequencing. TCRdb redid the calling of the PCR reads with MiXCR, one entry per CDR3 protein. Among approximately 14,000 distinct CDR3 sequences listed, about 34% were seen once. The source of this sequence is a human donor with COVID-19. The sequencing sample was made of cultured CD4+ T cells from blood.

This CDR3 is CSAPGQAGYEQYF. The CDR3 DNA sequence: TGCAGTGCACCTGGACAGGCGGGCTACGAGCAGTACTTC. This rearrangement joins TRBV20-1 to TRBJ2-7; 7 positions match TRBD1. Germline V gene sequence: CDR1 DFQATT, CDR2 SNEGSKA (reference sequence). After removal of 6 bases from V and 3 bases from J, the junction contained 8 bases not matched to a gene. The CDR3 is made up of 13 amino acids.